This T cell receptor (beta chain) came from a study of graft-versus-host responses after intestinal transplantation. As for this clone: What it binds is unknown.

The CDR3 is made up of 16 amino acids. Trimming at V came to 6 bases and at J to 5 bases, leaving 14 bases not matched to a gene. Per germline, CDR1 MNHNY and CDR2 SVGAGI (reference sequence). Study-wide results and limits: Levels of circulating GvH clones at their peak were associated with early post-transplant HvG declines. GvH clones turned up in recipient marrow; some had shown up first in ileum or blood.

Assay used: immunoSEQ multiplex PCR; TCRdb lists only in-frame clones, some missing. Of tens of thousands of clones listed, just under 95% are singletons. The chain joins TRBV6-6 to TRBJ2-5, with 8 bases identical to TRBD2. This receptor was identified in a human donor who received an intestinal transplant. Specimen: unstimulated CD8+ T cells sorted from spleen or lymph node cells, collected before intestinal transplant. CDR3 protein: CASSRGGTSPAETQYF. CDR3 in DNA: TGTGCCAGCAGCCGAGGCGGGACTAGTCCGGCGGAGACCCAGTACTTC.